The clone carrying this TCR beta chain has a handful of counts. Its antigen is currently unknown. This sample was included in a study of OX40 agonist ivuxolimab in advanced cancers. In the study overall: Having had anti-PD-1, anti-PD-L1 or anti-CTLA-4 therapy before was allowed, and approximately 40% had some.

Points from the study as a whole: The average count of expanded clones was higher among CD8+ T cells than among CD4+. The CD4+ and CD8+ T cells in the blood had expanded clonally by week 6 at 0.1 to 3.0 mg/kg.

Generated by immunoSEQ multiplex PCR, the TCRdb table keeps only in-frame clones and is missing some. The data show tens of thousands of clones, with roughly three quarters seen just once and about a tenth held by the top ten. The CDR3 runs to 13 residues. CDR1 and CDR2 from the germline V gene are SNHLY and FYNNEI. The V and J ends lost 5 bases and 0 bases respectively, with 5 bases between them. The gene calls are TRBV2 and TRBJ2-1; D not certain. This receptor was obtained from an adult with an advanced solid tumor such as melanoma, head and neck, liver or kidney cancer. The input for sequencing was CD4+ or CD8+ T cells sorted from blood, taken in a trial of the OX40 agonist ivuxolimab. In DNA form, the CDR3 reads TGTGCCAGCAGTAGGTTCTCCTACAATGAGCAGTTCTTC. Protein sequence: CASSRFSYNEQFF. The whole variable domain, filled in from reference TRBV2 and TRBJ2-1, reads EPEVTQTPSHQVTQMGQEVILRCVPISNHLYFYWYRQILGQKVEFLVSFYNNEISEKSEIFDDQFSVERPDGSNFTLKIRSTKLEDSAMYFCASSRFSYNEQFFGPGTRLTVL.